This entry describes one TCR beta chain. This sample is part of a study of T cell repertoires in cytomegalovirus infection. V was shortened by 0 bases and J by 7 bases, with 10 bases between the two germline ends. The CDR3 is 14 residues long. One entry per CDR3 protein, called by TCRdb with MiXCR from the reads. This sample has 740,000 or so distinct CDR3 sequences, with less than 40% found just once. Sequencing input: PBMCs. The V call is TRBV12-3 or TRBV12-4, the J call TRBJ2-1, with D hard to call. This TCR derives from a human donor in good health (CMV status not recorded). Some clones in this sample may be carry-over from other donors' samples. The DNA of the CDR3 is TGTGCCAGCAGTTTAGCGCTGGGGTTGAATGAGCAGTTCTTC. This codes for CASSLALGLNEQFF.